These T cell receptor beta chains were read from a single sample in a study of regulatory T cells in long-lasting Graves disease. TCRdb reprocessed the multiplex PCR reads with MiXCR, giving one entry per CDR3 protein. The data show a few hundred thousand distinct CDR3 sequences, 21% seen once. Material: peripheral blood mononuclear cells (PBMCs), obtained when the disease was refractory, from a patient treated with antithyroid drugs. The receptors were gathered from a female donor with Graves disease. Each CDR3 is given without its conserved first and last residue.

v_call cdr3_aa
TRBV2 ASRGLAGGPAGELF
TRBV28 ASSTRGGSGANVLT
TRBV6-1 ASSRGTSGYEQY
TRBV28 ASSFGVGGDTEAF
TRBV18 ASSQGAPLYEQY
TRBV6-2/TRBV6-3 GSSFSPPAANEQF
TRBV6-1 AINTGELF
TRBV27 ASRGWLSNYGYT
TRBV6-5 ASSYGGGTYNSPLH
TRBV7-9 ASSLDALGTGELF
TRBV7-3 ASNNGGEQF
TRBV2 ASSRDTYEQY
TRBV7-2 ASSLVTGGLADTQY
TRBV28 ASSGQQPGTGRAEQF
TRBV6-2/TRBV6-3 ASSERRF
TRBV29-1 SAEGSGELF
TRBV7-9 ASSLSGGSSQPQH
TRBV29-1 SVEDARKPNYGYT
TRBV5-5 ASSLNRGDDYGYT
TRBV30 AWTDGNIQY
TRBV12-3/TRBV12-4 ASRAGTGKIYEQY
TRBV7-8 ASSSRWPREQY
TRBV7-9 ASSLAGDYEQY